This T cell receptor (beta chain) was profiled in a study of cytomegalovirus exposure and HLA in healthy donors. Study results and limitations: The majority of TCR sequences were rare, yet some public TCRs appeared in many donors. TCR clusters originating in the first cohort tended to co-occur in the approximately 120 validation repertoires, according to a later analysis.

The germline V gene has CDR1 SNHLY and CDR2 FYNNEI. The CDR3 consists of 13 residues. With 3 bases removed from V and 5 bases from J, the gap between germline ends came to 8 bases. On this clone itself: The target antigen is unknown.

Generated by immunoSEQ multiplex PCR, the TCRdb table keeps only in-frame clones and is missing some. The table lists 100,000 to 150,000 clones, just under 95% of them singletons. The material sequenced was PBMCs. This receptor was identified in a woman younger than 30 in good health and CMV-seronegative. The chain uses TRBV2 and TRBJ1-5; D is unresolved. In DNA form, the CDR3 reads TGTGCCAGCAGTGACTTCGAGGATCAGCCCCAGCATTTT. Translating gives CASSDFEDQPQHF. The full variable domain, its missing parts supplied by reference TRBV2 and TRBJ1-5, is EPEVTQTPSHQVTQMGQEVILRCVPISNHLYFYWYRQILGQKVEFLVSFYNNEISEKSEIFDDQFSVERPDGSNFTLKIRSTKLEDSAMYFCASSDFEDQPQHFGDGTRLSIL.